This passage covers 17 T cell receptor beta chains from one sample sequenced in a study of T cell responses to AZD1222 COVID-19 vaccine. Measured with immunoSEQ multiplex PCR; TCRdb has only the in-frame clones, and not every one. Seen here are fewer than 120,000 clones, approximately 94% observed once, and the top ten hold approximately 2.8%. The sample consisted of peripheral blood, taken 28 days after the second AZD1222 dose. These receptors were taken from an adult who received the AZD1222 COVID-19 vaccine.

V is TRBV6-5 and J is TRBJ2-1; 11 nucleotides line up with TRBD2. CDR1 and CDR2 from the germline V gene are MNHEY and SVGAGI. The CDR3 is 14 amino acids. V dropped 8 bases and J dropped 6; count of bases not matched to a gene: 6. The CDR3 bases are TGTGCCAGCCGTCTTAGCGGGAGGGCCAATGAGCAGTTCTTC. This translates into CASRLSGRANEQFF.

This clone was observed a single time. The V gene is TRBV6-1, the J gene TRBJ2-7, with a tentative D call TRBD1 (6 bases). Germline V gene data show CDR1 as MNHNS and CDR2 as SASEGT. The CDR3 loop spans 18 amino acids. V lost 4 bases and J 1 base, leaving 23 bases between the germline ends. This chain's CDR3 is CASSGYRVIRDGSYEQYF. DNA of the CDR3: TGTGCCAGCAGTGGGTACAGGGTAATAAGGGACGGGTCCTACGAGCAGTACTTC.

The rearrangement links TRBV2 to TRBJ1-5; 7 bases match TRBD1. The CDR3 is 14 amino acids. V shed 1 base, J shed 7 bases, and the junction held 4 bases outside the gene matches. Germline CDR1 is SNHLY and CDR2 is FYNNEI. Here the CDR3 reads CASSEGQGEQPQHF. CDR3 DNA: TGTGCCAGCAGTGAAGGACAGGGTGAACAGCCCCAGCATTTT.

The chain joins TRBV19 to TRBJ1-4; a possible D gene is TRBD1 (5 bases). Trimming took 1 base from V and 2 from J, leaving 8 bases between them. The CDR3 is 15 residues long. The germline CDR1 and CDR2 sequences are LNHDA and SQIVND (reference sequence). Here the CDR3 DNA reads TGTGCCAGTAGTATAGCGACAGCCACTAATGAAAAACTGTTTTTT. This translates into CASSIATATNEKLFF. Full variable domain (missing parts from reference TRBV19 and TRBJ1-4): DGGITQSPKYLFRKEGQNVTLSCEQNLNHDAMYWYRQDPGQGLRLIYYSQIVNDFQKGDIAEGYSVSREKKESFPLTVTSAQKNPTAFYLCASSIATATNEKLFFGSGTQLSVL.

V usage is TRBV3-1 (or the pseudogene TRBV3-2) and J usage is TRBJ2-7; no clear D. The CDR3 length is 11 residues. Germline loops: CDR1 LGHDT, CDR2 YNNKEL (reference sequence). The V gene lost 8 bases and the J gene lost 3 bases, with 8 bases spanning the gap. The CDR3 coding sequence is TGTGCCAGCTCATCATACTACGAGCAGTACTTC. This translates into CASSSYYEQYF.

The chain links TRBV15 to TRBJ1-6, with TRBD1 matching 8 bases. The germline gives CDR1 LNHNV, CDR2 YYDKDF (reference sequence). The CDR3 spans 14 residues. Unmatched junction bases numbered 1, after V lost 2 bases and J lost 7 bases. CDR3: CATSRRTGNSPLHF. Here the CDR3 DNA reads TGTGCCACCAGCAGAAGGACAGGGAATTCACCCCTCCACTTT.

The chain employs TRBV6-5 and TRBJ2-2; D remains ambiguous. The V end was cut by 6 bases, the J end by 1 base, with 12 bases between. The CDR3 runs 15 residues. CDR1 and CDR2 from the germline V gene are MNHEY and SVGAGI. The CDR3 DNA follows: TGTGCCAGCAGCCTGGTCCCTGGGAACACCGGGGAGCTGTTTTTT. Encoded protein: CASSLVPGNTGELFF.

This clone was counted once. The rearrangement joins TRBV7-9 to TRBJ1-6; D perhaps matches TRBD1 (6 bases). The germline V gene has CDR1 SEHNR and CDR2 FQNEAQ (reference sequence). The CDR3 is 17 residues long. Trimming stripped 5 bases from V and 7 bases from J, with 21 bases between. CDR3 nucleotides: TGTGCCAGCAGCAGTGACAGGCATGGTATTAGGAATTCACCCCTCCACTTT. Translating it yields CASSSDRHGIRNSPLHF.

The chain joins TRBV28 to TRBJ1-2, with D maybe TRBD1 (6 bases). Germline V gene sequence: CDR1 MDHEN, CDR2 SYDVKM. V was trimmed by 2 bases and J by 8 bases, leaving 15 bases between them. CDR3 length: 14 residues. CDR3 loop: CASSLGDRSLGYTF. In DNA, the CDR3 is TGTGCCAGCAGTTTAGGAGACAGGTCCCTAGGCTACACCTTC.

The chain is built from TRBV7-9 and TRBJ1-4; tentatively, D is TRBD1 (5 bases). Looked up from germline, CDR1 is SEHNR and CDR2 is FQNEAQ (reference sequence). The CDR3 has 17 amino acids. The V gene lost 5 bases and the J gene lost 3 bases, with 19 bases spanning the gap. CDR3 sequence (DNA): TGTGCCAGCAGCGTGTACCAGGGATCCGTAGCTAATGAAAAACTGTTTTTT. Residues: CASSVYQGSVANEKLFF.

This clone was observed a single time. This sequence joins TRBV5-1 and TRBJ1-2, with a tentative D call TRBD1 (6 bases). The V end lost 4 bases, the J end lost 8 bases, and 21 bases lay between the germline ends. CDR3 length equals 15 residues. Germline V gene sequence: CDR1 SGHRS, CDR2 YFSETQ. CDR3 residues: CASSQGTPIPRGYTF. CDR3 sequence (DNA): TGCGCCAGCAGCCAAGGGACACCAATCCCCAGGGGCTACACCTTC.

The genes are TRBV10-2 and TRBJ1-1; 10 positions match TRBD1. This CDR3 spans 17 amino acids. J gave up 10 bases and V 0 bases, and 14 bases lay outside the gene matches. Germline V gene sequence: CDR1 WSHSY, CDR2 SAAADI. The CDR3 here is CASSESRQGAIWIGAFF. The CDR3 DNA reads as TGCGCCAGCAGTGAGTCACGACAGGGGGCGATATGGATTGGAGCTTTCTTT.

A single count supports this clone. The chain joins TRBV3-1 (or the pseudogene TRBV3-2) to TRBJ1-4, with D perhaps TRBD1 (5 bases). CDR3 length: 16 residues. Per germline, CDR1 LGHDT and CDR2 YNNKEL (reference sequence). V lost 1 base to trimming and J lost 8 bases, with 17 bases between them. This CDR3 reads CASSQVPAQGREKLFF. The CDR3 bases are TGTGCCAGCAGCCAAGTCCCGGCGCAGGGTAGGGAAAAACTGTTTTTT.

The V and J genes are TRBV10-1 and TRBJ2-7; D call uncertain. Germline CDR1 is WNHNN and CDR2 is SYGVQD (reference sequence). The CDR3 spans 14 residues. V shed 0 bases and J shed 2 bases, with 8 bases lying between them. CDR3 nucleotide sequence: TGCGCCAGCAGTGAGTCCGAGAGCACCTACGAGCAGTACTTC. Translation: CASSESESTYEQYF.

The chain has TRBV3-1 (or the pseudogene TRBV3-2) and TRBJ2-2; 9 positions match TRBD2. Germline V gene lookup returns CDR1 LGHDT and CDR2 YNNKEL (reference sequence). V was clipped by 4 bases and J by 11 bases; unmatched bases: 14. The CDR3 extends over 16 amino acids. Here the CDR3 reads CASSRPGLARVGELFF. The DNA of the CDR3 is TGTGCCAGCAGCCGACCGGGACTAGCAAGAGTCGGAGAGCTGTTTTTT.

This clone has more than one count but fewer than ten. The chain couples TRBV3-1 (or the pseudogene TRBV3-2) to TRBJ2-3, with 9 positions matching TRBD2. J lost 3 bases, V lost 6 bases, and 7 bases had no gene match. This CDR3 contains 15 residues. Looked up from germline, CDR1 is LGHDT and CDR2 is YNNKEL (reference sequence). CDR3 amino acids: CASRGRSGRTDTQYF. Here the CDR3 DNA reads TGTGCCAGCAGGGGTAGAAGCGGGAGGACAGATACGCAGTATTTT.

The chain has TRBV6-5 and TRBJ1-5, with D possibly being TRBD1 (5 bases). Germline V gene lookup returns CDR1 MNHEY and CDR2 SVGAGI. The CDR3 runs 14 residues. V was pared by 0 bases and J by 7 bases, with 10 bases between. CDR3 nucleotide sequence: TGTGCCAGCAGTTACTCCCAGGGTAACCAGCCCCAGCATTTT. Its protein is CASSYSQGNQPQHF.